This TCR beta chain derives from a study of post-analysis software for immune sequencing data. Study at large: The study covered relapsing-remitting, secondary progressive and progressive-relapsing courses of multiple sclerosis. Study-level points and caveats: The normalized Chao1 diversity of multiple sclerosis patients was significantly lower than that of controls. In patients, TRBV5-6, TRBV5-1 and TRBV20-1 belonged to about five TRBV segments found more frequently than in controls. Batch-mates among the samples co-clustered strongly by F measure.

As concerns this clonotype: What it binds is unknown.

CDR3 length: 15 residues. Between the trimmed V and J ends, which lost 3 bases and 0 bases, there was a span of 11 bases. Unique molecular identifiers had been added to the TCR beta cDNA libraries. T cells, roughly 0.9 to 11 million of them, yielded about 500,000 cDNA molecules. TCRdb re-analysed the PCR reads in MiXCR, keeping a single row per CDR3 protein. The table has around 700,000 distinct CDR3 sequences, around 64% seen once; the top ten hold about 11%. Material for sequencing was blood. The chain joins TRBV12-3 or TRBV12-4 to TRBJ1-1, with a weak D call TRBD1 (6 bases). This receptor was taken from a girl aged 2 to 9 with multiple sclerosis. CDR3 in DNA: TGTGCCAGCAGTTTTGTTCAGGGGATGAACACTGAAGCTTTCTTT. Translated: CASSFVQGMNTEAFF.